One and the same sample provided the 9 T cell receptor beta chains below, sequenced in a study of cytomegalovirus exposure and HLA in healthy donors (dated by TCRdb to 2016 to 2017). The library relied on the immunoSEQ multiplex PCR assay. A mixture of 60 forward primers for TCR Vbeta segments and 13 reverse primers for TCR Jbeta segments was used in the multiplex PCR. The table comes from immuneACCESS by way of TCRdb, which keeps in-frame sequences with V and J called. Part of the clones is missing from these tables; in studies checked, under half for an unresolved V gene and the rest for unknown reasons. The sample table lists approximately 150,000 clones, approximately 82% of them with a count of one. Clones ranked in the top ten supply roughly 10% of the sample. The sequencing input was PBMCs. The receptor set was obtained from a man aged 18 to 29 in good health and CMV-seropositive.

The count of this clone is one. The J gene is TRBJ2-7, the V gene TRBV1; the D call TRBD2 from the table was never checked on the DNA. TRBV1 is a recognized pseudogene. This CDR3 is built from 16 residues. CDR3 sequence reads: CTSCDDRDYSSYEQYF. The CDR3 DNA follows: TGCACCAGCTGTGACGATCGGGACTATAGCTCCTACGAGCAGTACTTC.

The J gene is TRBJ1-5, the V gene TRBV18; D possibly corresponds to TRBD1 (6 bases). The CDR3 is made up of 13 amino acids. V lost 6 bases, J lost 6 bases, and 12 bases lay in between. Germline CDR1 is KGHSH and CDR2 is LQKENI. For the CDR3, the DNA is TGTGCCAGCTCCCCGGGGGGGCTTCAGCCCCAGCATTTT. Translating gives CASSPGGLQPQHF.

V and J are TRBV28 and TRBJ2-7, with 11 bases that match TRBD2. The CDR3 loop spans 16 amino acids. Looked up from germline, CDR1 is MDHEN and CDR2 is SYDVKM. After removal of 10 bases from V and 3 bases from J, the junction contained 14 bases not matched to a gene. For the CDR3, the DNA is TGTGCCACCCTCCAAGGGGCTAGCGGGAGGCTCTACGAGCAGTACTTC. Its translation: CATLQGASGRLYEQYF.

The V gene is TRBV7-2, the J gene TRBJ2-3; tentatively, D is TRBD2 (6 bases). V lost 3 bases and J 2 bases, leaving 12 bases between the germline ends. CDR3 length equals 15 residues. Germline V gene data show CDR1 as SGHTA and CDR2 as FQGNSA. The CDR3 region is CASSLGLPYTDTQYF. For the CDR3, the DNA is TGTGCCAGCAGCTTGGGACTGCCCTACACAGATACGCAGTATTTT.

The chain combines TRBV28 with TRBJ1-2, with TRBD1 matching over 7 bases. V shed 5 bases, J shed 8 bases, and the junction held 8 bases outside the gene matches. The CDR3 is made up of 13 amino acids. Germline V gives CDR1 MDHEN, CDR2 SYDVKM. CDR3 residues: CASSTGTVGGYTF. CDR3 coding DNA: TGTGCCAGCAGTACGGGGACAGTGGGGGGCTACACCTTC.

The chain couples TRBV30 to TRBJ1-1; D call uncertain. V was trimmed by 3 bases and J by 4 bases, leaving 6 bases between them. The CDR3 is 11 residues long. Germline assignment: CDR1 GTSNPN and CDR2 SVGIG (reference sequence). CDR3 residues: CAWRGGTEAFF. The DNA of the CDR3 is TGTGCCTGGAGGGGAGGCACTGAAGCTTTCTTT.

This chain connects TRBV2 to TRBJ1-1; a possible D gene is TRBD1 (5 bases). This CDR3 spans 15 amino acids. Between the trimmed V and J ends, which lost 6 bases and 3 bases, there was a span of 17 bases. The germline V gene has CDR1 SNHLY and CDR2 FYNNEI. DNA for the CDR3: TGTGCCAGCAGAGGACATATTCCCTGGCACACTGAAGCTTTCTTT. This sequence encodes CASRGHIPWHTEAFF. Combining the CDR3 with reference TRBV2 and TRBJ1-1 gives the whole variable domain EPEVTQTPSHQVTQMGQEVILRCVPISNHLYFYWYRQILGQKVEFLVSFYNNEISEKSEIFDDQFSVERPDGSNFTLKIRSTKLEDSAMYFCASRGHIPWHTEAFFGQGTRLTVV.

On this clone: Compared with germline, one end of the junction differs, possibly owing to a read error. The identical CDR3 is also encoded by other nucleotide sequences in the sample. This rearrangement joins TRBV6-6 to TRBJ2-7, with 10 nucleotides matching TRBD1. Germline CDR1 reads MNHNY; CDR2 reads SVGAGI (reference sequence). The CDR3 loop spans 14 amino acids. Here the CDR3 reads CASSYGTGDYEQYF. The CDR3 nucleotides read TGTGCTAGCAGTTACGGGACAGGGGATTACGAGCAGTACTTC.

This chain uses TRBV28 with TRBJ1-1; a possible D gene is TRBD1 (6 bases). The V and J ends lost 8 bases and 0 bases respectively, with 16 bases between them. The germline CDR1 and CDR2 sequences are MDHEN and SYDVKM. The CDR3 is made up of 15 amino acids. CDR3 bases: TGTGCCAGCCATGTGGGCGGACAGATGAACACTGAAGCTTTCTTT. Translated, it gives CASHVGGQMNTEAFF.